These 11 T cell receptor beta chains were sequenced from one sample in a study of PD-1 blockade in mismatch repair-deficient tumors. Some clones are missing from TCRdb's copy, which holds only in-frame ones; the method was immunoSEQ multiplex PCR. The sample includes 40,000 to 60,000 clones, 77% of them seen just once. The sample here was PBMCs, taken before pembrolizumab treatment. These receptors were obtained from an adult with mismatch repair-deficient cancer.

The chain combines TRBV10-3 with TRBJ2-3; 10 nucleotides line up with TRBD2. Germline CDR1 and CDR2: ENHRY and SYGVKD. The J segment lost 2 bases and the V segment lost 6 bases, leaving 2 bases of the junction unmatched. CDR3 length: 14 amino acids. The CDR3 DNA is TGTGCCATCAGAGGACTAGCGGCCACAGATACGCAGTATTTT. Its protein is CAIRGLAATDTQYF.

This clone was recorded a few times. Different DNA sequences within this sample yield the same CDR3. The V and J genes are TRBV10-2 and TRBJ2-1; 11 bases are shared with TRBD2. Germline V gene data show CDR1 as WSHSY and CDR2 as SAAADI. Germline trimming cut 0 bases from V and 7 bases from J; bases unmatched to any gene: 2. The CDR3 totals 15 residues. Here the CDR3 reads CASSESLAGGNEQFF. Written as DNA, the CDR3 is TGCGCCAGCAGTGAGTCCCTAGCGGGAGGAAATGAGCAGTTCTTC.

This clone is judged medium-sized. The chain couples TRBV6-4 to TRBJ2-7; 9 nucleotides line up with TRBD1. Unmatched junction bases numbered 9, after V lost 5 bases and J lost 7 bases. This CDR3 has 14 residues. The germline V gene has CDR1 MRHNA and CDR2 SNTAGT. CDR3 in amino acids: CASSPGTGSGEQYF. CDR3 in DNA: TGTGCCAGCAGTCCCGGGACAGGGAGCGGGGAGCAGTACTTC.

The gene calls are TRBV5-5 and TRBJ2-2, with 12 bases aligning to TRBD2. The CDR3 totals 18 residues. V shed 0 bases and J 3 bases; nucleotides not matched to a gene: 6. Germline loops: CDR1 SGHKS, CDR2 YYEKEE (reference sequence). CDR3 in amino acids: CASSLVSSGRADTGELFF. The CDR3, as DNA: TGTGCCAGCAGCTTGGTTTCTAGCGGGAGGGCGGACACCGGGGAGCTGTTTTTT.

The gene calls are TRBV7-9 and TRBJ1-1; D gene unclear. Germline-derived CDR1 and CDR2 are SEHNR and FQNEAQ (reference sequence). The CDR3 is made up of 16 amino acids. Trimming pared 6 bases from V and 0 bases from J, leaving 17 bases between. CDR3 sequence: CASRPEGQNLNTEAFF. Here the CDR3 DNA reads TGTGCCAGCAGGCCAGAAGGCCAAAACCTGAACACTGAAGCTTTCTTT.

V usage is TRBV6-1 and J usage is TRBJ1-3, with TRBD1 matching over 11 bases. Unmatched junction bases numbered 3, after V lost 4 bases and J lost 1 base. Germline assignment: CDR1 MNHNS and CDR2 SASEGT. The CDR3 extends over 16 amino acids. This CDR3 is CASSAGTGGSGNTIYF. The CDR3 DNA reads as TGTGCCAGCAGTGCCGGGACAGGGGGTTCTGGAAACACCATATATTTT.

In its sample, this clone was seen once. The V gene is TRBV7-7, the J gene TRBJ2-1; a weak D match, TRBD1 (6 bases). Germline loops: CDR1 SSHAT, CDR2 FNYEAQ (reference sequence). This CDR3 is built from 16 residues. CDR3 sequence (DNA): TGTGCTACCTCACGGGACATTTGGAGCTCCTACAATGAGCAGTTCTTC. Translation gives CATSRDIWSSYNEQFF. Drawing the rest from reference TRBV7-7 and TRBJ2-1, the complete variable domain is GAGVSQSPRYKVTKRGQDVTLRCDPISSHATLYWYQQALGQGPEFLTYFNYEAQPDKSGLPSDRFSAERPEGSISTLTIQRTEQRDSAMYRCATSRDIWSSYNEQFFGPGTRLTVL.

The chain joins TRBV7-9 to TRBJ1-4, with 9 bases fitting TRBD1. Germline V gives CDR1 SEHNR, CDR2 FQNEAQ (reference sequence). J gave up 3 bases and V 7 bases, and 6 bases lay outside the gene matches. The CDR3 spans 15 residues. CDR3 in amino acids: CASTLQGASNEKLFF. The CDR3 DNA sequence: TGTGCCAGCACGCTACAGGGGGCGTCTAATGAAAAACTGTTTTTT. Full variable domain (rest looked up from reference TRBV7-9 and TRBJ1-4): DTGVSQNPRHKITKRGQNVTFRCDPISEHNRLYWYRQTLGQGPEFLTYFQNEAQLEKSRLLSDRFSAERPKGSFSTLEIQRTEQGDSAMYLCASTLQGASNEKLFFGSGTQLSVL.

The sample holds many counts of this clone. The chain carries TRBV18 and TRBJ2-1; a weak D match, TRBD2 (5 bases). Between the trimmed V and J ends, which lost 4 bases and 2 bases, there was a span of 9 bases. Germline CDR1 reads KGHSH; CDR2 reads LQKENI. This CDR3 is 14 amino acids long. Here the CDR3 DNA reads TGTGCCAGCTCACTACCCGGGACCTACAATGAGCAGTTCTTC. Amino acid sequence: CASSLPGTYNEQFF.

In this sample, this clone turned up a few times. The genes are TRBV7-9 and TRBJ1-1; D might be TRBD1 (5 bases). Germline V gives CDR1 SEHNR, CDR2 FQNEAQ (reference sequence). The length of the CDR3 is 15 residues. The V gene lost 4 bases and the J gene lost 3 bases, with 15 bases spanning the gap. DNA of the CDR3: TGTGCCAGCAGCTCCCATTGGGGGGTTGACACTGAAGCTTTCTTT. Its protein product is CASSSHWGVDTEAFF.

The V gene is TRBV6-6, the J gene TRBJ1-2; D not certain. This CDR3 region has 12 residues. Trimming removed 5 bases from V and 8 bases from J, with 12 bases in between. CDR1 and CDR2 (germline): MNHNY, SVGAGI (reference sequence). Here the CDR3 reads CASSPWAGGYTF. In DNA form, the CDR3 reads TGTGCCAGCAGTCCCTGGGCCGGGGGCTACACCTTC.